Sequencing of this T cell receptor (beta chain) was carried out in a study of neoadjuvant nivolumab and ipilimumab in lung cancer. The method was immunoSEQ multiplex PCR; TCRdb's version includes in-frame clones alone and lacks a portion of them. The sample shows roughly 2,200 clones, about four fifths of them seen only once. The sequencing here drew on adjacent normal lung tissue, taken after neoadjuvant nivolumab, alone or with ipilimumab, at or shortly before surgery. This receptor was taken from an adult with non-small cell lung cancer.

Here the CDR3 DNA reads TGTGCCAGTAGTATGACTATGGGGGGCGAGACCCAGTACTTC. Its translation: CASSMTMGGETQYF. The V and J genes are TRBV19 and TRBJ2-5; D possibly uses TRBD1 or TRBD2 (6 bases each). This CDR3 region has 14 residues. Germline V gene sequence: CDR1 LNHDA, CDR2 SQIVND (reference sequence). Between the trimmed V and J ends, which lost 3 bases and 5 bases, there was a span of 13 bases.